These T cell receptor beta chains were read from a single sample in a study of OX40 agonist ivuxolimab in advanced cancers. Sequencing was performed with immunoSEQ multiplex PCR; in TCRdb, only in-frame clones are kept and a portion is missing. The repertoire holds 82,000 or so clones, with approximately 90% as singletons. The sequencing used CD4+ or CD8+ T cells sorted from blood, collected in a trial of the OX40 agonist ivuxolimab. Receptors originate from an adult with an advanced solid tumor such as melanoma, head and neck, liver or kidney cancer. CDR3s include the opening cysteine and the closing phenylalanine or tryptophan. The D gene is left open where the match is weak. Some rows mark clone size as missing; the rest say once, few, many or name a class of expanded clone.

abundance,j_gene,d_gene,v_gene,CDR3nt,CDR3aa
-,TRBJ2-3,-,TRBV5-1,TGCGCCAGCAGTCGAAGCACAGATACGCAGTATTTT,CASSRSTDTQYF
once,TRBJ2-5,-,TRBV19,TGTGCCAGTAGCCCCCAGTCTAAGGGGGGACAAGAGACCCAGTACTTC,CASSPQSKGGQETQYF
-,TRBJ2-7,-,TRBV2,TGTGCCAGCAATAAACTCCAGGGTGGTCTTAGATTC,CASNKLQGGLRF
-,TRBJ2-5,-,TRBV29-1,TGCAGCGTTGACACAACTAGCAGCTACGGGGCCCAGTACTTC,CSVDTTSSYGAQYF
few,TRBJ2-7,-,TRBV15,TGTGCCACCAGCACCCCCCGGGACGAGCAGTACTTC,CATSTPRDEQYF
-,TRBJ1-4,-,TRBV7-2,TGTGCCAGCAGCCAGGGGTGGGCTAATGAAAAACTGTTTTTT,CASSQGWANEKLFF
-,TRBJ2-7,TRBD1,TRBV5-1,TGCGCCAGCAGCTTGGCCGGGACAGAGAACTACGAGCAGTACTTC,CASSLAGTENYEQYF
-,TRBJ2-5,TRBD1,TRBV7-8,TGTGCCAGCAGCCGTTCGGGACAGGGGGCTGAGACCCAGTACTTC,CASSRSGQGAETQYF
-,TRBJ2-2,TRBD2,TRBV7-2,TGTGCCAGCGGCCCGGCTAGCGGGAGCACCGGGGAGCTGTTTTTT,CASGPASGSTGELFF
-,TRBJ2-2,-,TRBV28,TGTGCCAGCAGAAAAGGTGGCAGGACCGGGGAGCTGTTTTTT,CASRKGGRTGELFF
-,TRBJ1-2,-,TRBV9,TGTGCCAGCAGCGTATCCCCCCTGACGGCTTTTGGCTACACCTTC,CASSVSPLTAFGYTF
-,TRBJ2-7,-,TRBV7-8,TGTGCCAGCAGCCCATCGGGAGTAGCGAGCTCCTACGAGCAGTACTTC,CASSPSGVASSYEQYF
-,TRBJ2-1,TRBD2,TRBV5-6,TGTGCCAGCAGGTTGGGACTAGCGGATTACAATGAGCAGTTCTTC,CASRLGLADYNEQFF
-,TRBJ2-6,-,TRBV19,TGTGCCAGTAGTGATCGGTCTGGGGCCAACGTCCTGACTTTC,CASSDRSGANVLTF
once,TRBJ2-3,TRBD2,TRBV10-3,TGTGCCATCAGTGATTTGGGGCCCCGGAAACGGGAGGGATTCACAGATACGCAGTATTTT,CAISDLGPRKREGFTDTQYF
-,TRBJ2-7,-,TRBV6-6,TGTGCCAGCAGTTATAGTTTCCTCCAGCCCTACGAGCAGTACTTC,CASSYSFLQPYEQYF
-,TRBJ2-7,-,TRBV14,TGTGCCAGCAGCCCCCAAAGGGGGGTTAGCTCCTACGAGCAGTACTTC,CASSPQRGVSSYEQYF
-,TRBJ2-2,-,TRBV5-6,TGTGCCAGCAGCTTGGGACAGCCAGGGGGGGAGCTGTTTTTT,CASSLGQPGGELFF
-,TRBJ2-2,-,TRBV29-1,TGCAGCTCCTCGGGAGTCGGCACCGGGGAGCTGTTTTTT,CSSSGVGTGELFF
-,TRBJ2-5,-,TRBV5-8,TGTGCCAGCAGCTTGGCCGCCAGAGCCTTCGGAGAGACCCAGTACTTC,CASSLAARAFGETQYF
-,TRBJ1-5,-,TRBV6-5,TGTGCCAGCAGGCCTACCCGGGACACCAAGGGGCCAGAGCATTTT,CASRPTRDTKGPEHF
once,TRBJ2-1,-,TRBV9,TGTGCCAGCAGCGTAGTGCCAGGGACCACCAATGAGCAGTTCTTC,CASSVVPGTTNEQFF
-,TRBJ1-2,TRBD1,TRBV7-6,TGTGCCAGCAGCCCCGGGACAGGCGGATCCTATGGCTACACCTTC,CASSPGTGGSYGYTF
-,TRBJ2-7,TRBD2,TRBV29-1,TGCAGCGTCCGGACTAGCGTCTACGAGCAGTACTTC,CSVRTSVYEQYF
few,TRBJ2-7,TRBD1,TRBV5-6,TGTGCCAGCAGCGCGCCGGGACAGGGCACCTACGAGCAGTACTTC,CASSAPGQGTYEQYF
once,TRBJ1-6,-,TRBV19,TGTGCCAGTAGTATAGGACAGCGCTCCTATAATTCACCCCTCCACTTT,CASSIGQRSYNSPLHF